One and the same sample provided the 4 T cell receptor beta chains below, sequenced in a study of blood T cell repertoires in COVID-19. Assay: immunoSEQ multiplex PCR; the TCRdb copy retains only in-frame clones and omits some. The sample carries under 250,000 clones, about 89% recorded once. Sequencing was done on a sample of peripheral blood. The source of these receptors is a woman aged 55-75 years who had recovered from COVID-19.

The chain has TRBV6-5 and TRBJ2-7, with no clear D. V dropped 5 bases and J dropped 8 bases, with 10 bases sitting between them. The CDR3 runs 11 residues. The germline gives CDR1 MNHEY, CDR2 SVGAGI. CDR3 amino acids: CASSPRPKQYF. The CDR3 nucleotides read TGTGCCAGCAGTCCTAGACCCAAGCAGTACTTC.

The gene calls are TRBV18 and TRBJ2-5; TRBD2 aligns across 9 bases. The CDR3 extends over 15 amino acids. With 0 bases clipped from V and 5 bases from J, the junction kept 4 bases outside the gene matches. The germline CDR1 and CDR2 sequences are KGHSH and LQKENI. This CDR3 is CASSPPGLAAETQYF. The CDR3 region has the DNA TGTGCCAGCTCACCACCGGGACTAGCTGCCGAGACCCAGTACTTC.

This rearrangement joins TRBV20-1 to TRBJ2-2; 13 nucleotides line up with TRBD2. The CDR3 is made up of 16 amino acids. V lost 3 bases and J lost 6; bases outside the gene matches: 7. Germline CDR1 DFQATT, CDR2 SNEGSKA (reference sequence). CDR3 sequence: CSASTPGLAGPGELFF. CDR3 bases: TGCAGTGCTAGTACACCGGGACTAGCGGGACCCGGGGAGCTGTTTTTT.

A remark on this clone: The sample contains more than one DNA sequence encoding this CDR3. The genes are TRBV19 and TRBJ2-2, with TRBD2 matching 11 bases. Per germline, CDR1 LNHDA and CDR2 SQIVND (reference sequence). CDR3 size: 15 residues. The J segment lost 0 bases and the V segment lost 6 bases, leaving 0 bases of the junction unmatched. As DNA, the CDR3 is TGTGCCAGTAGGGGACTAGCGGCGAACACCGGGGAGCTGTTTTTT. Translation gives CASRGLAANTGELFF.